The 29 T cell receptor beta chains below all came from one sample that was sequenced in a study of OX40 agonist ivuxolimab in advanced cancers. This table comes from immunoSEQ multiplex PCR, and its TCRdb copy is limited to in-frame clones, with some not included. The sample has 36,000 or so clones; 79% are singletons. Sequencing used CD4+ or CD8+ T cells sorted from blood, obtained in a trial of the OX40 agonist ivuxolimab. The receptors come from an adult with an advanced solid tumor such as melanoma, head and neck, liver or kidney cancer.

The DNA of the CDR3 is TGCAGCGCCGTTGACCGGGGGGAGACCCAGTACTTC. Its protein product is CSAVDRGETQYF. The chain carries TRBV29-1 and TRBJ2-5; D possibly corresponds to TRBD2 (6 bases). The V end was cut by 7 bases, the J end by 5 bases, with 14 bases between. The CDR3 runs to 12 residues. The germline CDR1 and CDR2 sequences are SQVTM and ANQGSEA.

The rearrangement uses TRBV7-9 and TRBJ2-1, with D perhaps TRBD2 (6 bases). Germline assignment: CDR1 SEHNR and CDR2 FQNEAQ (reference sequence). The CDR3 spans 16 residues. Trimming removed 1 base from V and 1 base from J, with 11 bases in between. The CDR3 nucleotides read TGTGCCAGCAGCTTAGAAAAAGGACTATCCTACAATGAGCAGTTCTTC. Residues: CASSLEKGLSYNEQFF.

The J gene is TRBJ1-6, the V gene TRBV4-2; possible D gene TRBD1, 6 bases. Germline assignment: CDR1 LGHNA and CDR2 YNFKEQ. V was trimmed by 1 base and J by 6 bases, leaving 16 bases between them. The CDR3 sequence is 17 residues long. This chain's CDR3 is CASSQVSSGGANSPLHF. In DNA, the CDR3 is TGTGCCAGCAGCCAAGTCTCCTCGGGGGGGGCTAATTCACCCCTCCACTTT.

The gene calls are TRBV7-3 and TRBJ2-7; D may be TRBD1 or TRBD2 (5 bases each). Germline-derived CDR1 and CDR2 are SGHTA and FQGTGA. The CDR3 covers 16 residues. V dropped 4 bases and J dropped 3 bases, with 19 bases sitting between them. CDR3 DNA: TGTGCCAGCAGCTGGACCCCCGGGACCGAGGACTACGAGCAGTACTTC. This codes for CASSWTPGTEDYEQYF.

As to this clone: One base away lies a much larger clone, so this may be a sequencing read error. This chain connects TRBV5-8 to TRBJ1-5; D gene unclear. The CDR3 runs 12 residues. Germline V gives CDR1 SGHTS, CDR2 YDEGEE. Trimming pared 1 base from V and 4 bases from J, leaving 3 bases between. CDR3 sequence reads: CASSLWNQPQHF. In DNA, the CDR3 is TGTGCCAGCAGCTTGTGGAATCAGCCCCAGCATTTT.

This rearrangement joins TRBV5-5 to TRBJ2-5; weak D call: TRBD1 (8 bases). The germline V gene encodes CDR1 SGHKS and CDR2 YYEKEE (reference sequence). The CDR3 is 16 amino acids. The V and J ends lost 6 bases and 5 bases respectively, with 23 bases between them. The CDR3 DNA is TGTGCCAGCACCCTACTACAGGGGGGGTTAGGGGAGACCCAGTACTTC. Protein: CASTLLQGGLGETQYF. The variable domain in full, with the rest retrieved from reference TRBV5-5 and TRBJ2-5, is DAGVTQSPTHLIKTRGQQVTLRCSPISGHKSVSWYQQVLGQGPQFIFQYYEKEERGRGNFPDRFSARQFPNYSSELNVNALLLGDSALYLCASTLLQGGLGETQYFGPGTRLLVL.

The V gene is TRBV7-8, the J gene TRBJ2-7; D is unclear. Trimming removed 0 bases at V and 3 bases at J, with 15 bases between. Germline loops: CDR1 SGHVS, CDR2 FQNEAQ. The CDR3 extends over 16 amino acids. The CDR3 DNA is TGTGCCAGCAGCTTAGCGTTCGGTGAATGGTTCTACGAGCAGTACTTC. Residues: CASSLAFGEWFYEQYF.

The V and J genes are TRBV5-1 and TRBJ2-7, with a weak D call TRBD1 (6 bases). The germline V gene has CDR1 SGHRS and CDR2 YFSETQ. The V and J ends lost 4 bases and 3 bases respectively, with 17 bases between them. The CDR3 runs to 15 residues. This chain's CDR3 is CASSPQQGDGYEQYF. The CDR3 DNA reads as TGCGCCAGCAGCCCCCAACAGGGAGATGGCTACGAGCAGTACTTC.

This clone was seen a few times. This chain's CDR3 is CASSPIYGGQGAIPNEQFF. Here the CDR3 DNA reads TGTGCCAGCAGCCCTATATATGGGGGACAGGGGGCAATACCCAATGAGCAGTTCTTC. This sequence joins TRBV5-6 and TRBJ2-1; TRBD1 agrees at 12 bases. The CDR3 is 19 amino acids. Losses at the gene ends were 4 bases for V and 6 bases for J; bases not matched to a gene: 17. Germline V gives CDR1 SGHDT, CDR2 YYEEEE.

The rearrangement uses TRBV7-2 and TRBJ2-3; D is uncertain. There are 13 residues in the CDR3. Per germline, CDR1 SGHTA and CDR2 FQGNSA. V was clipped by 10 bases and J by 4 bases, with 15 bases between them. The CDR3 DNA is TGTGCCACCCGCCCAGGATATGCAGATACGCAGTATTTT. It is translated as CATRPGYADTQYF. Full variable domain (rest looked up from reference TRBV7-2 and TRBJ2-3): GAGVSQSPSNKVTEKGKDVELRCDPISGHTALYWYRQSLGQGLEFLIYFQGNSAPDKSGLPSDRFSAERTGGSVSTLTIQRTQQEDSAVYLCATRPGYADTQYFGPGTRLTVL.

This clone was detected only once. The rearrangement uses TRBV30 and TRBJ1-5; D remains unclear. Germline loops: CDR1 GTSNPN, CDR2 SVGIG (reference sequence). The CDR3 is 13 amino acids. The germline V and J ends were trimmed by 5 bases and 0 bases, with 8 bases remaining between them. CDR3 DNA: TGTGCCTGGTTTGAAGATAGCAATCAGCCCCAGCATTTT. Amino acids: CAWFEDSNQPQHF.

The chain joins TRBV5-6 to TRBJ1-2; 10 bases agree with TRBD1. This CDR3 contains 13 residues. CDR1 and CDR2 (germline): SGHDT, YYEEEE. V lost 5 bases, J lost 9 bases, and 7 bases stayed unmatched. The CDR3 DNA follows: TGTGCCAGCAGATTAGACAGGGGGCTTAGCTACACCTTC. Amino acids: CASRLDRGLSYTF.

The chain carries TRBV15 and TRBJ1-2; D is unresolved. V was trimmed by 0 bases and J by 8 bases, leaving 7 bases between them. This CDR3 has 12 residues. CDR1 and CDR2 (germline): LNHNV, YYDKDF (reference sequence). The CDR3, as DNA: TGTGCCACCAGCAGAGATTTGCGGGGCTACACCTTC. Its translation: CATSRDLRGYTF.

The chain carries TRBV7-8 and TRBJ2-6, with D tentatively TRBD1 (5 bases). The CDR3 runs to 15 residues. V was pared by 0 bases and J by 2 bases, with 5 bases between. Germline CDR1 is SGHVS and CDR2 is FQNEAQ. This CDR3 is CASSLAGPGANVLTF. The CDR3 DNA follows: TGTGCCAGCAGCTTAGCGGGGCCTGGGGCCAACGTCCTGACTTTC.

This rearrangement joins TRBV5-4 to TRBJ1-2, with D tentatively TRBD1 (6 bases). V lost 0 bases and J 8 bases, leaving 14 bases between the germline ends. This CDR3 is 14 amino acids long. Germline CDR1 and CDR2: SGHNT and YYREEE (reference sequence). CDR3 DNA sequence: TGTGCCAGCAGCTTGGCGGGGGGCGCGGGAGGCTACACCTTC. Its protein is CASSLAGGAGGYTF.

This sequence joins TRBV7-9 and TRBJ2-7; D could derive from TRBD1 or TRBD2 (5 bases each). The V end was cut by 0 bases, the J end by 5 bases, with 8 bases between. Germline V CDR1 and CDR2: SEHNR, FQNEAQ (reference sequence). The CDR3 spans 13 residues. CDR3 nucleotide sequence: TGTGCCAGCAGCTTAGCGGGGACCCACGAGCAGTACTTC. Its protein product is CASSLAGTHEQYF.

The V call is TRBV6-5, the J call TRBJ1-3; weak D call: TRBD1 (6 bases). V dropped 6 bases and J dropped 0 bases, with 12 bases sitting between them. Germline V lookup: CDR1 MNHEY, CDR2 SVGAGI. This CDR3 is built from 15 residues. This CDR3 reads CASSFQGHSGNTIYF. The CDR3 nucleotides are TGTGCCAGCAGCTTCCAGGGGCACTCTGGAAACACCATATATTTT.

The rearrangement uses TRBV5-5 and TRBJ1-4; no reliable D call. Germline CDR1 reads SGHKS; CDR2 reads YYEKEE (reference sequence). Deletions cut 1 base from V and 0 bases from J, with 1 base between. The CDR3 totals 13 residues. The CDR3, as DNA: TGTGCCAGCAGCTTGCCAACTAATGAAAAACTGTTTTTT. As protein: CASSLPTNEKLFF.

The chain carries TRBV28 and TRBJ2-7, with D unresolved. The length of the CDR3 is 15 residues. CDR1 and CDR2 (germline): MDHEN, SYDVKM. Trimming left V 2 bases short and J 3 bases short, with 14 bases between. The CDR3: CASSLISLGVYEQYF. The CDR3 region has the DNA TGTGCCAGCAGTTTAATTTCCCTAGGTGTCTACGAGCAGTACTTC. Together with reference TRBV28 and TRBJ2-7, the CDR3 gives the full variable domain: DVKVTQSSRYLVKRTGEKVFLECVQDMDHENMFWYRQDPGLGLRLIYFSYDVKMKEKGDIPEGYSVSREKKERFSLILESASTNQTSMYLCASSLISLGVYEQYFGPGTRLTVT.

V and J are TRBV5-6 and TRBJ1-1, with D possibly TRBD1 on 6 matching bases. This CDR3 has 16 amino acids. The V end was cut by 0 bases, the J end by 1 base, with 13 bases between. Germline values: CDR1 SGHDT, CDR2 YYEEEE. The CDR3, as DNA: TGTGCCAGCAGCTTGGAACTGGCAGGGGCGAACACTGAAGCTTTCTTT. Residues: CASSLELAGANTEAFF.

This clone appeared once. This sequence joins TRBV6-4 and TRBJ2-1; 11 positions match TRBD2. This CDR3 is 15 amino acids long. Germline trimming cut 6 bases from V and 4 bases from J; bases unmatched to any gene: 5. In germline, CDR1 is MRHNA, CDR2 SNTAGT. The CDR3 here is CASRALAGAYNEQFF. The CDR3 DNA sequence: TGTGCCAGCAGGGCACTAGCGGGGGCTTACAATGAGCAGTTCTTC.

The chain carries TRBV30 and TRBJ1-3; 8 bases are a match to TRBD1. The CDR3 consists of 14 residues. Germline V gene lookup returns CDR1 GTSNPN and CDR2 SVGIG (reference sequence). Trimming cost V 2 bases and J 7 bases; bases outside gene matches: 7. The CDR3 region has the DNA TGTGCCTGGAGTCCCGGGACAGGTTACAACACCATATATTTT. Translation gives CAWSPGTGYNTIYF.

The rearrangement links TRBV29-1 to TRBJ1-2; no clear D gene. Germline lookup yields CDR1 SQVTM and CDR2 ANQGSEA. The CDR3 has 11 residues. Trimming left V 7 bases short and J 8 bases short, with 14 bases between. For the CDR3, the DNA is TGCAGCGCCTTACCGGACGTGGGCTACACCTTC. It specifies CSALPDVGYTF.

This clone occurred once. This chain connects TRBV4-2 to TRBJ2-3, with TRBD1 matching 7 bases. The CDR3 is 16 residues long. CDR1 and CDR2 (germline): LGHNA, YNFKEQ. V lost 5 bases to trimming and J lost 2 bases; unmatched junction nucleotides: 10. CDR3 residues: CASSFTGATHTDTQYF. The CDR3 region has the DNA TGTGCCAGCAGCTTCACAGGGGCAACCCACACAGATACGCAGTATTTT.

This rearrangement joins TRBV11-1 to TRBJ1-2, with 7 bases that match TRBD1. CDR1 is SGHAT and CDR2 is FQDESV in the germline V gene (reference sequence). V lost 5 bases and J lost 1; bases outside the gene matches: 7. This CDR3 spans 15 amino acids. CDR3 in amino acids: CASSRTGLDNYGYTF. In DNA form, the CDR3 reads TGTGCCAGCAGCCGGACAGGATTGGATAACTATGGCTACACCTTC.

By share, this clone counts as medium-sized (0.01 to 0.1%). V gene TRBV4-1 combines with J gene TRBJ1-2; 10 nucleotides align to TRBD1. Germline-derived CDR1 and CDR2 are MGHRA and YSYEKL. Trimming removed 3 bases from V and 7 bases from J; junction bases left unmatched: 8. The CDR3 extends over 15 amino acids. CDR3 in DNA: TGCGCCAGCAGCCACCGGGACAGGGGTATCCGTGGCTACACCTTC. Amino acid sequence: CASSHRDRGIRGYTF.

The chain recombines TRBV7-3 with TRBJ1-1, with a possible D match to TRBD1 (5 bases). Germline V gene sequence: CDR1 SGHTA, CDR2 FQGTGA. This CDR3 has 15 residues. V dropped 5 bases and J dropped 1 base, with 14 bases sitting between them. CDR3 amino acids: CASSPRQGGNTEAFF. The CDR3 DNA follows: TGTGCCAGCAGCCCCCGGCAGGGAGGGAACACTGAAGCTTTCTTT. The full variable domain, its missing parts supplied by reference TRBV7-3 and TRBJ1-1, is GAGVSQTPSNKVTEKGKYVELRCDPISGHTALYWYRQSLGQGPEFLIYFQGTGAADDSGLPNDRFFAVRPEGSVSTLKIQRTERGDSAVYLCASSPRQGGNTEAFFGQGTRLTVV.

About this clone itself: One end of the junction is discordant with germline, which a read error may explain. This CDR3 is also generated by other DNA sequences in the sample. The chain joins TRBV10-3 to TRBJ2-3; unclear D gene. This CDR3 is 12 amino acids long. Germline V gene lookup returns CDR1 ENHRY and CDR2 SYGVKD. This CDR3 is CAIGSPTDTQYF. The CDR3 DNA reads as TGTGCCATCGGAAGCCCAACAGATACGCAGTATTTC.

The CDR3: CASSLSGLIEAFF. In DNA form, the CDR3 reads TGTGCCAGCAGCTTGAGCGGACTCATTGAAGCTTTCTTT. The gene calls are TRBV7-9 and TRBJ1-1, with D uncertain. With 3 bases removed from V and 7 bases from J, the gap between germline ends came to 12 bases. The CDR3 has 13 residues. Looked up from germline, CDR1 is SEHNR and CDR2 is FQNEAQ (reference sequence).